This TCR beta chain derives from a study of blood T cell repertoires in COVID-19. Authors' data handling: Cell counts per sample came from amplifying reference gene primers. Here immunoSEQ multiplex PCR was the method, and the copy in TCRdb shows in-frame clones only, minus some. V, J and clone size reflect that table, while D and trimming were determined from the DNA. Here the sample spans about 160,000 clones, 90% to 95% being singletons. The CDR3 contains 15 residues. The germline gives CDR1 MRHNA, CDR2 SNTAGT. V trimming: 4 bases; J trimming: 7 bases; junction bases outside the gene matches: 6. This TCR was sampled from a woman aged 60 to 75 with COVID-19, enrolled during active disease. The chain links TRBV6-4 to TRBJ2-3, with TRBD2 identical over 12 bases. Source material: peripheral blood. CDR3 DNA: TGTGCCAGCAGTGTTTCTAGCGGGGGGGCCCATACGCAGTATTTT. This translates into CASSVSSGGAHTQYF.